Presented here are 9 T cell receptor beta chains from one specimen sequenced in a study of molecular identifiers for immune sequencing clone quantification. TCRdb reprocessed the PCR reads via MiXCR and lists one record per CDR3 protein. The table records about 640,000 distinct CDR3 sequences, just under 20% of them present only once. The sample comprised naive CD8+ T cells from blood, with Jurkat cell RNA spiked in. Subset noted: FACS-sorted CD8+CD4-CCR7+CD45RA+ naive T cells. These receptors were obtained from a human donor in good health. Some libraries in this study had Jurkat cell RNA spiked in.

CDR3 nucleotides: TGCAGTGCTAGAGGCCTTACTGGGGAGGCCAAAAACATTCAGTACTTC. This encodes CSARGLTGEAKNIQYF. V gene TRBV20-1 combines with J gene TRBJ2-4; weak D call: TRBD2 (5 bases). The germline CDR1 and CDR2 sequences are DFQATT and SNEGSKA (reference sequence). The CDR3 extends over 16 amino acids. The V and J ends lost 1 base and 1 base respectively, with 14 bases between them.

There are many counts of this clonotype. The chain carries TRBV7-9 and TRBJ2-3; D uncertain. Germline CDR1 and CDR2: SEHNR and FQNEAQ (reference sequence). V was clipped by 1 base and J by 2 bases, with 13 bases between them. This CDR3 comprises 16 residues. CDR3 sequence: CASSLGPREFTDTQYF. The CDR3 DNA sequence: TGTGCCAGCAGCTTAGGACCGAGAGAATTCACAGATACGCAGTATTTT.

With regard to this clonotype: No conserved phenylalanine or tryptophan ends this CDR3, so it is likely a read error. V gene TRBV19 combines with J gene TRBJ2-3; D may be TRBD1 or TRBD2 (5 bases each). The CDR3 is 14 residues long. Germline-derived CDR1 and CDR2 are LNHDA and SQIVND (reference sequence). V was shortened by 1 base and J by 2 bases, with 7 bases between the two germline ends. CDR3 loop: CASSIGGATDTQYL. Here the CDR3 DNA reads TGTGCCAGTAGTATAGGAGGGGCCACAGATACGCAGTATCTT.

This clonotype appeared many times. The chain's CDR3 is CASSLDGGGETQYF. The CDR3 DNA follows: TGTGCCAGCAGCTTGGATGGGGGCGGTGAGACCCAGTACTTC. The genes are TRBV5-6 and TRBJ2-5, with a tentative D call TRBD1 (6 bases). The CDR3 runs to 14 residues. Looked up from germline, CDR1 is SGHDT and CDR2 is YYEEEE. V gave up 0 bases and J gave up 5 bases, with 11 bases separating them.

This clonotype came up many times. The chain joins TRBV28 to TRBJ2-7; D is undetermined. CDR1 and CDR2 from the germline V gene are MDHEN and SYDVKM. Trimming took 6 bases from V and 3 from J, leaving 15 bases between them. The CDR3 sequence is 14 residues long. The CDR3 nucleotides are TGTGCCAGCAGCTCCAGCCCCTCCGTCTACGAGCAGTACTTC. This gives the protein CASSSSPSVYEQYF.

A few counts support this clonotype. The V call is TRBV4-3, the J call TRBJ1-6, with TRBD1 identical over 7 bases. CDR1 is LGHNA, CDR2 YSLEER, per germline. The CDR3 is 16 amino acids. Trimming removed 0 bases from V and 8 bases from J; junction bases left unmatched: 7. The CDR3 spells CASSQERGRDYSPLHF. In DNA form, the CDR3 reads TGCGCCAGCAGCCAAGAGAGGGGGCGAGATTATTCACCCCTCCACTTT.

This clonotype was counted ten times or more. The rearrangement links TRBV7-9 to TRBJ2-1, with 9 bases that match TRBD2. This CDR3 is 16 amino acids long. Germline V gene data show CDR1 as SEHNR and CDR2 as FQNEAQ (reference sequence). Losses at the gene ends were 4 bases for V and 4 bases for J; bases not matched to a gene: 8. This chain's CDR3 is CASSSMGGRGYNEQFF. CDR3 DNA: TGTGCCAGCAGCTCTATGGGCGGGAGGGGGTACAATGAGCAGTTCTTC.

This clonotype was counted between two and nine times. The chain combines TRBV20-1 with TRBJ1-2; D call uncertain. The CDR3 sequence is 13 residues long. Germline V gene data show CDR1 as DFQATT and CDR2 as SNEGSKA (reference sequence). V was trimmed by 4 bases and J by 4 bases, leaving 13 bases between them. CDR3 DNA sequence: TGCAGTGCTATGGAGGGAATCTCCTATGGCTACACCTTC. It specifies CSAMEGISYGYTF.

This clonotype turned up a few times. The chain carries TRBV27 and TRBJ2-7; 7 bases match TRBD1. The V segment lost 5 bases and the J segment 0 bases; nucleotides outside the gene matches: 7. The germline gives CDR1 MNHEY, CDR2 SMNVEV (reference sequence). There are 15 residues in the CDR3. DNA for the CDR3: TGTGCCAGCAGTACCTTACAGGGGATCTCCTACGAGCAGTACTTC. Protein product: CASSTLQGISYEQYF.